This T cell receptor beta chain was observed in a study of blood T cell repertoires in COVID-19. Background on the study: The United States, Italy and Spain provided the acute and convalescent COVID-19 samples. PBMCs, B-cell-depleted T cells, or T cells provided the cDNA or gDNA that made up the material.

Only in-frame clones appear in the TCRdb table, and some are missing; sequencing was by immunoSEQ multiplex PCR. The top ten hold 9.5% to 15% of the sample, which has approximately 170,000 clones, 70% to 85% seen once. Trimming pared 0 bases from V and 1 base from J, leaving 6 bases between. CDR3 length equals 14 residues. Looked up from germline, CDR1 is LNHNV and CDR2 is YYDKDF (reference sequence). The rearrangement links TRBV15 to TRBJ1-1, with D unclear. This clonotype was obtained from a woman in her fifties or sixties with acute or convalescent COVID-19. The sample was peripheral blood. CDR3 sequence: CATSRDFGNTEAFF. The CDR3 DNA reads TGTGCCACCAGCAGAGATTTCGGGAACACTGAAGCTTTCTTT.